This TCR beta chain was found in a study of metastatic and nonmetastatic thyroid tumors. The overall study: Blood and tumor or nodule tissue repertoires from malignant and benign thyroid patients were compared. Regarding the study as a whole: In both blood and tumor samples, TCR beta diversity was reported significantly higher for malignant than benign nodules.

The CDR3 sequence is 11 residues long. Authors' methods: Variation in CDR3 across clinicopathological groups served as the basis for constructing a distant-metastasis classifier in papillary thyroid cancer. TCRdb re-called clones via MiXCR from the PCR reads. TCRdb, not the original authors, processed these V and J calls. The sample lists tens of thousands of clones, 25% to 30% occurring once. Concerning this clone: Its antigen is not identified. Sequence at one end of the junction differs from germline and may be a read error.

Prior to thyroid surgery, none of the patients had received any treatment. Input material: blood. V gene TRBV12-3 or TRBV12-4 combines with J gene TRBJ2-7; D gene uncertain. This clonotype was obtained from a female donor with papillary thyroid cancer or a benign thyroid nodule (not recorded which). Some clones in this sample may be carry-over from other donors' samples. The CDR3 DNA follows: TGTGCCAGCAGTAGTGGCTACGAGCATTACTTC. This encodes CASSSGYEHYF.